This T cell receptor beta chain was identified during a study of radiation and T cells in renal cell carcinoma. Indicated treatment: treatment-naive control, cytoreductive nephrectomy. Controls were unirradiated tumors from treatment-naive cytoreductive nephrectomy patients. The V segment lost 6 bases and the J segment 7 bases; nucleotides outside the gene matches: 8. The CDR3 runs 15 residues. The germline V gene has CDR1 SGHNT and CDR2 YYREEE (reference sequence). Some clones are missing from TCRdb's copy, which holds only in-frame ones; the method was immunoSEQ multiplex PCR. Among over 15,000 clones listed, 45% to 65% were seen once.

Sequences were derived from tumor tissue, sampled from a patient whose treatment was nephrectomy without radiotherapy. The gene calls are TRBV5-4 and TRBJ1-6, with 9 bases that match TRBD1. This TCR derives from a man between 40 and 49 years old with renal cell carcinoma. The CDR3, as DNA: TGTGCCAGCAAGGTACAGGGGGCTATAAATTCACCCCTCCACTTT. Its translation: CASKVQGAINSPLHF.